Listed below are T cell receptor beta chains from one sample, sequenced in a study of identical twins. TCRdb re-called the 5' RACE reads with MiXCR, one entry per CDR3 protein. Found here are around 530,000 distinct CDR3 sequences, roughly 15% of them singletons; the top ten hold 0.44%. These data were likewise used in another study, on yellow fever vaccine responses in identical twins.

The material sequenced was CD4+ T cells sorted from blood. Receptors originate from a woman aged 18-29 years in good health. Each CDR3 is given with its conserved first and last residue. The order of the fields is CDR3 protein, CDR3 DNA, J gene, D gene, clone size, V gene. A D gene is named only where the DNA matches it firmly. Clone size appears in some rows only: once, few, many, or a class for an expanded clone.

CASSMLHRGDTGELFF,TGCGCCAGCAGCATGCTGCACAGGGGTGACACCGGGGAGCTGTTTTTT,TRBJ2-2,TRBD1,few,TRBV5-1
CSARRSGGRGEQFF,TGCAGTGCTAGGCGGAGCGGGGGGAGGGGGGAGCAGTTCTTC,TRBJ2-1,TRBD2,few,TRBV20-1
CASSQRLAGGSDTQYF,TGCGCCAGCAGCCAACGACTAGCGGGAGGCTCAGATACGCAGTATTTT,TRBJ2-3,TRBD2,few,TRBV5-1
CSVEERGGRTDTQYF,TGCAGCGTTGAAGAACGAGGGGGCCGTACAGATACGCAGTATTTT,TRBJ2-3,TRBD1,-,TRBV29-1
CASSMSGILYGYTF,TGTGCCAGTAGTATGAGCGGCATATTGTATGGCTACACCTTC,TRBJ1-2,-,few,TRBV19
CATSRDLGGGETQYF,TGTGCCACCAGCAGAGATCTCGGAGGGGGAGAGACCCAGTACTTC,TRBJ2-5,-,many,TRBV15
CAISRREPTGELFF,TGTGCCATCAGTCGGCGGGAGCCCACCGGGGAGCTGTTTTTT,TRBJ2-2,TRBD2,many,TRBV10-3
CASSPLGVIYEQYF,TGTGCCAGCTCACCACTCGGGGTCATCTACGAGCAGTACTTC,TRBJ2-7,-,-,TRBV18
CSAIPGTGAEKLFF,TGCAGTGCTATTCCCGGGACAGGGGCTGAAAAACTGTTTTTT,TRBJ1-4,TRBD1,once,TRBV20-1
CASSPYLARDDGYTF,TGTGCCAGCAGCCCCTATCTTGCCAGGGATGATGGCTACACCTTC,TRBJ1-2,-,few,TRBV7-9
CASSTQGSTNEKLFF,TGTGCCAGCAGCACACAGGGGTCAACTAATGAAAAACTGTTTTTT,TRBJ1-4,TRBD1,-,TRBV7-9
CSVHPQGSTEAFF,TGCAGCGTCCACCCCCAGGGGTCCACTGAAGCTTTCTTT,TRBJ1-1,-,many,TRBV29-1
CASGNSIGLAGGVGELFF,TGTGCCAGTGGCAATTCCATCGGACTAGCGGGAGGAGTCGGGGAGCTGTTTTTT,TRBJ2-2,TRBD2,-,TRBV19
CASSSYSYEQYF,TGCGCCAGCAGCTCCTACTCCTACGAGCAGTACTTC,TRBJ2-7,-,-,TRBV10-2
CAISESGFQNTGELFF,TGTGCCATCAGTGAGTCGGGATTCCAAAACACCGGGGAGCTGTTTTTT,TRBJ2-2,-,-,TRBV10-3
CATREGSNTEAFF,TGTGCCACCCGAGAGGGATCGAACACTGAAGCTTTCTTT,TRBJ1-1,-,few,TRBV24-1
CASSLSGAKAYEQYF,TGTGCCAGCAGCTTGTCTGGCGCCAAGGCCTACGAGCAGTACTTC,TRBJ2-7,-,few,TRBV5-4
CASAQGDRVTGELFF,TGTGCCAGCGCCCAAGGGGACCGCGTTACCGGGGAGCTGTTTTTT,TRBJ2-2,-,-,TRBV3-1
CASSPNRGTNSPLHF,TGTGCCAGCTCACCGAACAGGGGTACCAATTCACCCCTCCACTTT,TRBJ1-6,TRBD1,few,TRBV18
CASSPRGPAPGNEQFF,TGTGCCAGCAGCCCGAGAGGACCCGCCCCCGGGAATGAGCAGTTCTTC,TRBJ2-1,-,-,TRBV12-3/TRBV12-4
CASSYRISGGYNEQFF,TGTGCCAGCAGTTACAGGATTAGCGGGGGGTACAATGAGCAGTTCTTC,TRBJ2-1,TRBD2,many,TRBV6-5
CAISSGRGVYEQYF,TGTGCCATCAGTAGCGGGAGGGGGGTCTACGAGCAGTACTTC,TRBJ2-7,TRBD2,few,TRBV10-3
CASSQAWGSNQPQHF,TGTGCCAGCAGCCAAGCTTGGGGAAGCAATCAGCCCCAGCATTTT,TRBJ1-5,-,many,TRBV3-1
CASRTHAVPRGDEQFF,TGTGCCAGCAGGACACATGCGGTTCCCCGAGGGGATGAGCAGTTCTTC,TRBJ2-1,-,few,TRBV6-1
CASSKAERSYEQYF,TGCGCCAGCAGTAAAGCGGAGAGGTCCTACGAGCAGTACTTC,TRBJ2-7,-,-,TRBV10-2
CASSNGGQETQYF,TGTGCCAGTAGTAACGGCGGCCAAGAGACCCAGTACTTC,TRBJ2-5,-,-,TRBV19
CASRGQGNEQFF,TGCGCCAGCAGAGGGCAGGGGAATGAGCAGTTCTTC,TRBJ2-1,-,-,TRBV5-1
CASSVGDPYNEQFF,TGTGCCAGCAGTGTCGGGGACCCATACAATGAGCAGTTCTTC,TRBJ2-1,-,many,TRBV25-1
CCARATSGSPLGDEQYF,TGCTGTGCTAGGGCCACTAGCGGGAGTCCCTTAGGTGACGAGCAGTACTTC,TRBJ2-7,TRBD2,-,TRBV20-1
CASSLESAGDGYTF,TGTGCCAGCAGCTTAGAATCGGCGGGTGATGGCTACACCTTC,TRBJ1-2,-,-,TRBV11-2
CASSYRAHTGELFF,TGTGCCAGCAGTTACCGGGCCCACACCGGGGAGCTGTTTTTT,TRBJ2-2,-,many,TRBV12-3/TRBV12-4
CATSRTDNSYEQYF,TGTGCCACCAGCAGAACCGACAACTCCTACGAGCAGTACTTC,TRBJ2-7,-,-,TRBV15
CASSQASTLYNEQFF,TGTGCCAGCAGCCAGGCATCAACCCTTTACAATGAGCAGTTCTTC,TRBJ2-1,-,once,TRBV3-1
CASVGTGLSPTF,TGTGCCAGCGTCGGGACAGGCCTTTCGCCGACCTTT,TRBJ1-3,TRBD1,-,TRBV6-5
CASSIGDNPGNTIYF,TGTGCCAGTAGTATAGGGGACAATCCTGGAAACACCATATATTTT,TRBJ1-3,-,-,TRBV19
CASSQDRTTSDNVLTF,TGTGCCAGCAGCCAAGATCGGACTACCTCGGACAACGTCCTGACTTTC,TRBJ2-6,-,-,TRBV4-2
CASSSLPGANNEQFF,TGCGCCAGCAGCTCCTTACCGGGAGCCAACAATGAGCAGTTCTTC,TRBJ2-1,-,-,TRBV5-1
CASNRDSLNTEAFF,TGTGCCAGCAACAGGGACAGTTTGAACACTGAAGCTTTCTTT,TRBJ1-1,TRBD1,-,TRBV7-8
CASKGPTNTEAFF,TGCGCCAGCAAGGGCCCAACGAACACTGAAGCTTTCTTT,TRBJ1-1,-,many,TRBV5-1
CASSENRGRSGELFF,TGCGCCAGCAGTGAGAACAGGGGGCGGTCCGGGGAGCTGTTTTTT,TRBJ2-2,TRBD1,-,TRBV10-1
CASSYRWGEAFF,TGTGCCAGCAGTTACAGGTGGGGTGAAGCTTTCTTT,TRBJ1-1,-,few,TRBV6-5
CASSKGLAGGPDGELFF,TGTGCCAGCAGTAAAGGACTAGCGGGAGGGCCAGACGGGGAGCTGTTTTTT,TRBJ2-2,TRBD2,few,TRBV6-1